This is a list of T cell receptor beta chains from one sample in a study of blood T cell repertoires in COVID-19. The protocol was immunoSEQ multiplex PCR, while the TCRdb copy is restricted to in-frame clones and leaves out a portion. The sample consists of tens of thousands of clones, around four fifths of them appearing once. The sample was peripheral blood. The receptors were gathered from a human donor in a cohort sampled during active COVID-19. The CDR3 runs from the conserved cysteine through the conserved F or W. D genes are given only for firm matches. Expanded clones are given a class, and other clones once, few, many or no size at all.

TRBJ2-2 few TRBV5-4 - TGTGCCAGCAGCGCCAAGGCGGCGCCCACCGGGGAGCTGTTTTTT CASSAKAAPTGELFF
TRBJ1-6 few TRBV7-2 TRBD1 TGTGCCAGCAGCTTAAGGACAGGGGGTTCACCCCTCCACTTT CASSLRTGGSPLHF
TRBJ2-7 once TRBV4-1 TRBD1 TGCGCCAGCAGCCAAGGACAGGGGGGAATTTACGAGCAGTACTTC CASSQGQGGIYEQYF
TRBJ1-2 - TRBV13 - TGTGCCAGCAGCCCGGGACACGCTAACTATGGCTACACCTTC CASSPGHANYGYTF
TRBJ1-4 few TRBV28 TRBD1 TGTGCCAGCACCTTGATAGGGACAGGGAATGAAAAACTGTTTTTT CASTLIGTGNEKLFF
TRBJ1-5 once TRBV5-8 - TGTGCCAGCAGCCAAAGGACAGATCAGCCCCAGCATTTT CASSQRTDQPQHF
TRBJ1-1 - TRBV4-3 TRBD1 TGCGCCAGCAGCCAAGATCATTCGGGACAGCCTAACACTGAAGCTTTCTTT CASSQDHSGQPNTEAFF
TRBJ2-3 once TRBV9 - TGTGCCAGCAACGGGGGCGGGGGTGACGATACGCAGTATTTT CASNGGGGDDTQYF
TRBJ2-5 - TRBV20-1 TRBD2 TGCAGTGCTAGTGGCGGGGGGGGGACCCAGTACTTC CSASGGGGTQYF
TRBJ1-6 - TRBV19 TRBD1 TGTGCCAGTAGTCCCGTTAGGGGATACGGGACAGGGTATGGCGCACCCCTCCACTTT CASSPVRGYGTGYGAPLHF
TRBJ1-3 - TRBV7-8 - TGTGCCAGCAGCCTTAGCGCAGTGGGAAACTCTGGAAACACCATATATTTT CASSLSAVGNSGNTIYF
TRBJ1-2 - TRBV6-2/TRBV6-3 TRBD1 TGTGCCAGCAGTTACTTCGCCGGGACAGGCTATGGCTACACCTTC CASSYFAGTGYGYTF
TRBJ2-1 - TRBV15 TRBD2 TGTGCCACCAGCAGAGACCTACGGACTAGCGGAAACAATGAGCAGTTCTTC CATSRDLRTSGNNEQFF
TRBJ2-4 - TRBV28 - TGTGCCAGCCGCCTCAGGTCCACGGCAAACATTCAGTACTTC CASRLRSTANIQYF
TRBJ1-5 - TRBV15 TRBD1 TGTGCCACCAGCAAGGAAGGGGACAGGGTCTATAGCAATCAGCCCCAGCATTTT CATSKEGDRVYSNQPQHF
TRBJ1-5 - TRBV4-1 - TGCGCCAGCAGCCAAGCCAAGGGGATTCAGCCCCAGCATTTT CASSQAKGIQPQHF
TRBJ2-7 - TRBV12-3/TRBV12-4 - TGTGCCAGCAGGAAGACGGGGACCTACGAGCAGTACTTC CASRKTGTYEQYF
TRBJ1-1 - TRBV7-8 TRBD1 TGTGCCAGCAGCCACCGGGACAGGGACACTGAAGCTTTCTTT CASSHRDRDTEAFF
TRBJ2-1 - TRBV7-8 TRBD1 TGTGCCAGCAGACCGGGACAGGGGTCAGAGGAGCAGTTCTTC CASRPGQGSEEQFF
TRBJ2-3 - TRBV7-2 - TGTGCCAGCAGCTTAGGAGTGGGGGGGCCATCAGATACGCAGTATTTT CASSLGVGGPSDTQYF
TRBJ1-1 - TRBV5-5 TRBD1 TGTGCCAGCAGCTTGGAACCGACAGGGGAAACTGAAGCTTTCTTT CASSLEPTGETEAFF
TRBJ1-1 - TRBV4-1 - TGCGCCAGCAGCCAGGAGCCGGGACTAGGGTCCGAAGCTTTCTTT CASSQEPGLGSEAFF
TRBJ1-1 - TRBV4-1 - TGCGCCAGCAGCCGGGGCCAGAACACTGAAGCTTTCTTT CASSRGQNTEAFF
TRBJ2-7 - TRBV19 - TGTGCCAGTAGTATAGCACGCGGACAGAGCTCCTACGAGCAGTACTTC CASSIARGQSSYEQYF
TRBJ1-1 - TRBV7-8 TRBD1 TGTGCCAGCAGCTTCGACAGGGGACAAGCTTTCTTT CASSFDRGQAFF
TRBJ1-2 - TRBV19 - TGTGCCAGTAGTATAACAGGGTACTATGGCTACACCTTC CASSITGYYGYTF
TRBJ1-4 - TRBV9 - TGTGCCAGCAGCGTAGAGCCCGATTGGAGTTGGCTGTTTTTT CASSVEPDWSWLFF
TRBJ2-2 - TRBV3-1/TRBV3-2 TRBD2 TGTGCCAGCAGCCATTCAGGGAGGGCTACCGGGGAGCTGTTTTTT CASSHSGRATGELFF
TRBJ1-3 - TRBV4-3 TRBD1 TGCGCCAGCAGGGGACAGAGAGGTGGAAACACCATATATTTT CASRGQRGGNTIYF
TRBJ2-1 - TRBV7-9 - TGTGCCAGCAGCTTAGCGCGAGGGGAGGCGGGATACAATGAGCAGTTCTTC CASSLARGEAGYNEQFF
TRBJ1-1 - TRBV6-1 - TGTGCCAGCAGTGAGGCCCAAGGCGGGTTTCCTGAAGCTTTCTTT CASSEAQGGFPEAFF
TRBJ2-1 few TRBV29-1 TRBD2 TGCAGCGCACCCGTAGCGGGTAAGCAGTTCTTC CSAPVAGKQFF
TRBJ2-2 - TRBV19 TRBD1 TGTGCCAGTAGTCTAGGGACAGGGTTGGGAACCGGGGAGCTGTTTTTT CASSLGTGLGTGELFF
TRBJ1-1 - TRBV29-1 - TGCAGCGTTGGGAGTCTCAGATATTTGAACACTGAAGCTTTCTTT CSVGSLRYLNTEAFF
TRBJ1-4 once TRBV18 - TGTGCCAGCTCAGACGACAGATTGAGTGGTCTTAATGAAAAACTGTTTTTT CASSDDRLSGLNEKLFF
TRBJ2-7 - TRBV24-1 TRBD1 TGTGCCACAAGCCGCGCCCCGACAGGGACCGATTGGGATTACGAGCAGTACTTC CATSRAPTGTDWDYEQYF
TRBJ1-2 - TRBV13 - TGTGCCAGCAGCCCTCGGGGTAGGGATAACTATGGCTACACCTTC CASSPRGRDNYGYTF
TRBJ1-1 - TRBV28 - TGTGCCAGCTTCTCTGCGCCGGTTGTTAACACTGAAGCTTTCTTT CASFSAPVVNTEAFF
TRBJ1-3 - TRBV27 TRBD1 TGTGCCAGCAGTTTACAGGGGGCTGGGAACACCATATATTTT CASSLQGAGNTIYF
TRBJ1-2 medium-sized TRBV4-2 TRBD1 TGTGCCAGCAGCCTTCCCCTCGGGGACAGCTATGGCTACACCTTC CASSLPLGDSYGYTF
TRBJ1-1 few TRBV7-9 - TGTGCCAGCAGCTCAACACAGGGTATGAACACTGAAGCTTTCTTT CASSSTQGMNTEAFF
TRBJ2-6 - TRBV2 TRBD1 TGTGCCAGCAGTCGACAGGGAAAGGGCGTATCTGGGGCCAACGTCCTGACTTTC CASSRQGKGVSGANVLTF
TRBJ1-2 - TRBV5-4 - TGTGCCAGCAGCGGGGAAGGACTTCTAGCTAACTATGGCTACACCTTC CASSGEGLLANYGYTF
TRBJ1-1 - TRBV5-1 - TGCGCCAGCACAGCCCACTTACAGGGCTCAGGCACTGAAGCTTTCTTT CASTAHLQGSGTEAFF
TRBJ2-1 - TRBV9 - TGTGCCAGCAGCGTAGGAACGGGAGCCCAAAGTGAGCAGTTCTTC CASSVGTGAQSEQFF
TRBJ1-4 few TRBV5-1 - TGCGCCAGCAGGTTACAGGCAACTAATGAAAAACTGTTTTTT CASRLQATNEKLFF
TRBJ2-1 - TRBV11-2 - TGTGCCAGCAGCTTATCACTAGGGCTAGAGCAGTTCTTC CASSLSLGLEQFF